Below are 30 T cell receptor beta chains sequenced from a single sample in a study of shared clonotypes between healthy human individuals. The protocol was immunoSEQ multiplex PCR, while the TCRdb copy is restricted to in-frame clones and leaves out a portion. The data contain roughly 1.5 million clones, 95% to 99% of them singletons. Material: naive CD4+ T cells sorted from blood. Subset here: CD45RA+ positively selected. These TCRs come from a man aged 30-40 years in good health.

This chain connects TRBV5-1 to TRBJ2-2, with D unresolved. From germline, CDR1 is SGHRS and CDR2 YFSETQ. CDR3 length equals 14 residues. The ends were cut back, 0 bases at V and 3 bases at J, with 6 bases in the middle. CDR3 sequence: CASSLDKDTGELFF. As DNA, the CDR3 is TGCGCCAGCAGCTTGGACAAGGACACCGGGGAGCTGTTTTTT.

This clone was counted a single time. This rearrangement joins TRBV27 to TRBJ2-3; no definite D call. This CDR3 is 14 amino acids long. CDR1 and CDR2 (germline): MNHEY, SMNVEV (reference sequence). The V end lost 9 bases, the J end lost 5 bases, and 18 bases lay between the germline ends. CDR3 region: CASRRRPQGDTQYF. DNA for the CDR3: TGTGCCAGTCGTAGACGGCCCCAAGGAGATACGCAGTATTTT.

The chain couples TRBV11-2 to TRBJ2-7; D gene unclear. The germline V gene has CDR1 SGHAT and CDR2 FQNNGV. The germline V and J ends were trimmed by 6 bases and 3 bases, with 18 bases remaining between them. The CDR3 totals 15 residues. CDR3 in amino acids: CASRPTFRDNYEQYF. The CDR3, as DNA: TGTGCCAGCAGGCCAACCTTTAGGGATAACTACGAGCAGTACTTC.

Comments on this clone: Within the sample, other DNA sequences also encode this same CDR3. The CDR3 sequence: CASSLAGNEQFF. DNA for the CDR3: TGCGCCAGCAGCTTGGCCGGAAATGAGCAGTTCTTC. The gene calls are TRBV5-1 and TRBJ2-1; the D is unclear. V was shortened by 0 bases and J by 7 bases, with 5 bases between the two germline ends. The CDR3 covers 12 residues. Germline lookup yields CDR1 SGHRS and CDR2 YFSETQ.

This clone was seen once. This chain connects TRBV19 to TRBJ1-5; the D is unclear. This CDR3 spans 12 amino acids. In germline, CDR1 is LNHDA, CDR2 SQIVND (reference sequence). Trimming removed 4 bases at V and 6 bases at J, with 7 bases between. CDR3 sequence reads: CASSKRAQPQHF. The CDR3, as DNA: TGTGCCAGTAGTAAACGGGCTCAGCCCCAGCATTTT. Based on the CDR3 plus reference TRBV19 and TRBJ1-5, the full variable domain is DGGITQSPKYLFRKEGQNVTLSCEQNLNHDAMYWYRQDPGQGLRLIYYSQIVNDFQKGDIAEGYSVSREKKESFPLTVTSAQKNPTAFYLCASSKRAQPQHFGDGTRLSIL.

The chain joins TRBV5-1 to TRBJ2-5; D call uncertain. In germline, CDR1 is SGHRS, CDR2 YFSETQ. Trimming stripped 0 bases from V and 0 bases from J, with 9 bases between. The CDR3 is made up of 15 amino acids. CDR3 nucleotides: TGCGCCAGCAGCTTGGAGACAAGGTACCAAGAGACCCAGTACTTC. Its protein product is CASSLETRYQETQYF.

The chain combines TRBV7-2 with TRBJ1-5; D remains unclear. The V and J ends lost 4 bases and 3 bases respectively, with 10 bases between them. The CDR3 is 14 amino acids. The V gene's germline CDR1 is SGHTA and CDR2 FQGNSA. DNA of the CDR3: TGTGCCAGCAGCTCCAGGACGACCAATCAGCCCCAGCATTTT. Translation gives CASSSRTTNQPQHF.

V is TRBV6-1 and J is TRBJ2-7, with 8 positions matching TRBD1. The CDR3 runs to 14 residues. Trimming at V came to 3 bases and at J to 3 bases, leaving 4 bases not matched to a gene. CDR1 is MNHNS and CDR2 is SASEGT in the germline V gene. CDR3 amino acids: CASSEDRVVYEQYF. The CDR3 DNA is TGTGCCAGCAGTGAGGACAGGGTAGTCTACGAGCAGTACTTC.

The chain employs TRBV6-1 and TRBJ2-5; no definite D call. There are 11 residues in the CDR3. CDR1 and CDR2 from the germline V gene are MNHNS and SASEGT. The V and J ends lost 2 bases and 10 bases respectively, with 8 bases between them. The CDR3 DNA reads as TGTGCCAGCAGTGAAAGAGTGGACCAGTACTTC. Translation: CASSERVDQYF.

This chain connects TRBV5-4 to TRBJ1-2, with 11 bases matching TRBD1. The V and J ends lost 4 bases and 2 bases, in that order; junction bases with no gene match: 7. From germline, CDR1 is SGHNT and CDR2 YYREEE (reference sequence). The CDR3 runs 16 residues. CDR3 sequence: CASSLGQGAANYGYTF. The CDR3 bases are TGTGCCAGCAGCCTAGGACAGGGGGCAGCAAACTATGGCTACACCTTC.

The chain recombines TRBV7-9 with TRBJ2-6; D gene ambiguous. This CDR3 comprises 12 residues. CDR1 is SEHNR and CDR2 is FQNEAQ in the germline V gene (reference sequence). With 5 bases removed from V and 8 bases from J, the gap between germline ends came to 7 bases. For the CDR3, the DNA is TGTGCCAGCAGCCGTGTGCCCAACGTCCTGACTTTC. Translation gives CASSRVPNVLTF.

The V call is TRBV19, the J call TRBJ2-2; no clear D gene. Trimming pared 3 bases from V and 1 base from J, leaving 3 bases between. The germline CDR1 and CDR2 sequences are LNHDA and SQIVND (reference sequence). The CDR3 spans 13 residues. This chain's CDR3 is CASSIENTGELFF. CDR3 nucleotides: TGTGCCAGTAGTATCGAGAACACCGGGGAGCTGTTTTTT.

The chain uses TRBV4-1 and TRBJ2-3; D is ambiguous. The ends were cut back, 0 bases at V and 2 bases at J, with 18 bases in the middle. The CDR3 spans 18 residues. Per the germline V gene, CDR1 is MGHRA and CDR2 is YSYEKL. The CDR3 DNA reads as TGCGCCAGCAGCCAAGAATCACTCTCCCGGGCTTACACAGATACGCAGTATTTT. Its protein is CASSQESLSRAYTDTQYF.

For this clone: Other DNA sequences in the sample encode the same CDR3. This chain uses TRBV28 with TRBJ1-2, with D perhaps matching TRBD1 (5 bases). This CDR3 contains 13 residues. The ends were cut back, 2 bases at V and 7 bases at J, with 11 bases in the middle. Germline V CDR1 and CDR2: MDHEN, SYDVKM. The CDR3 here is CASSLGAGLGYTF. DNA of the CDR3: TGTGCCAGCAGTTTAGGGGCAGGGCTTGGCTACACCTTC.

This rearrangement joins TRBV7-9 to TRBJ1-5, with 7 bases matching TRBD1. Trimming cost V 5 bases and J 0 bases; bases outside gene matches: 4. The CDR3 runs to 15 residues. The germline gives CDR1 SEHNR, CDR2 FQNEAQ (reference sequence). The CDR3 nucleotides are TGTGCCAGCAGCCAAGGGACAGTTAGCAATCAGCCCCAGCATTTT. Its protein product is CASSQGTVSNQPQHF. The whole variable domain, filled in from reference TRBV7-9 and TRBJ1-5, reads DTGVSQNPRHKITKRGQNVTFRCDPISEHNRLYWYRQTLGQGPEFLTYFQNEAQLEKSRLLSDRFSAERPKGSFSTLEIQRTEQGDSAMYLCASSQGTVSNQPQHFGDGTRLSIL.

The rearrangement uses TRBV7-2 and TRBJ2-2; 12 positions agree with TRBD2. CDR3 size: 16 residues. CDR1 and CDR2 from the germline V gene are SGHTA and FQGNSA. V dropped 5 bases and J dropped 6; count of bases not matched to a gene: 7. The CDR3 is CASSPPSGRASGELFF. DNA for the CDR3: TGTGCCAGCAGCCCCCCTAGCGGGAGGGCCTCCGGGGAGCTGTTTTTT.

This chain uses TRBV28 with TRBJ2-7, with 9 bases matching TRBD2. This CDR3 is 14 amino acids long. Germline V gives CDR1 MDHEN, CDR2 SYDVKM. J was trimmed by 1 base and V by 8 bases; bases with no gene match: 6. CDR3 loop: CASRGGRVSYEQYF. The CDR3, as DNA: TGTGCCAGCCGGGGCGGGAGGGTTTCCTACGAGCAGTACTTC.

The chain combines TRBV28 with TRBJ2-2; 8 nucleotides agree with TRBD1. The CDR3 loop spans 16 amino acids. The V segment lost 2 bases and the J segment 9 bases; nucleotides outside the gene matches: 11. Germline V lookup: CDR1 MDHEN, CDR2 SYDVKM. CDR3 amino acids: CASSLPHGQGLRELFF. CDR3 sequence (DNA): TGTGCCAGCAGTTTACCCCACGGACAGGGCTTGCGGGAGCTGTTTTTT.

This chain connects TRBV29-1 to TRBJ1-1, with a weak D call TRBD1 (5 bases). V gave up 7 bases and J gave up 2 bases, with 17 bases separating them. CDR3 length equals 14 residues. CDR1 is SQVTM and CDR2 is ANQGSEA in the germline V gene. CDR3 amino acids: CSGSPGTDNTEAFF. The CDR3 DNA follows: TGCAGCGGCTCCCCCGGGACGGATAACACTGAAGCTTTCTTT.

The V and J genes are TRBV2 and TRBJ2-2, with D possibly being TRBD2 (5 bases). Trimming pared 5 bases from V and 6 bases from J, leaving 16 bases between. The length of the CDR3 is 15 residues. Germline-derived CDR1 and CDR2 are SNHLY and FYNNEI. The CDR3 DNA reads TGTGCCAGCAGTCCCGGGATCACCCCGGCCGGGGAGCTGTTTTTT. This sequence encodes CASSPGITPAGELFF.

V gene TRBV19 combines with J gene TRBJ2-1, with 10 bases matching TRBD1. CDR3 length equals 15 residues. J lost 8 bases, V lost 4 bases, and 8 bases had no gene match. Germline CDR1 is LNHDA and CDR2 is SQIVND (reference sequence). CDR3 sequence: CASSTRDRGWDEQFF. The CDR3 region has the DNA TGTGCCAGTAGTACCCGGGACAGGGGATGGGATGAGCAGTTCTTC. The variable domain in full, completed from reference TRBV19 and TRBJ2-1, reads DGGITQSPKYLFRKEGQNVTLSCEQNLNHDAMYWYRQDPGQGLRLIYYSQIVNDFQKGDIAEGYSVSREKKESFPLTVTSAQKNPTAFYLCASSTRDRGWDEQFFGPGTRLTVL.

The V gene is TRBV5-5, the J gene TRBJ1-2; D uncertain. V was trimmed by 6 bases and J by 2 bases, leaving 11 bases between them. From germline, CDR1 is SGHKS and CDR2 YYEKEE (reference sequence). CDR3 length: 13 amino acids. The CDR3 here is CASTYILNYGYTF. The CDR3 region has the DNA TGTGCCAGCACCTATATCCTAAACTATGGCTACACCTTC.

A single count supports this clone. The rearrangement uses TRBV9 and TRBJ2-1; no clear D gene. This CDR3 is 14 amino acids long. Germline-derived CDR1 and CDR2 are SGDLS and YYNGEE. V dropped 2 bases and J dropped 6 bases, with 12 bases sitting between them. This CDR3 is CASSVTGVRNEQFF. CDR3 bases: TGTGCCAGCAGCGTCACGGGCGTACGCAATGAGCAGTTCTTC.

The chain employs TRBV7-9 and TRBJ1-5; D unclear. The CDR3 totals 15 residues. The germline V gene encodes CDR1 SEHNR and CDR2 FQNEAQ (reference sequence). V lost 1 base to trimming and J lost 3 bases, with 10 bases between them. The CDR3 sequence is CASSLGEAFNQPQHF. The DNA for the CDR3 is TGTGCCAGCAGCTTAGGGGAAGCCTTCAATCAGCCCCAGCATTTT.

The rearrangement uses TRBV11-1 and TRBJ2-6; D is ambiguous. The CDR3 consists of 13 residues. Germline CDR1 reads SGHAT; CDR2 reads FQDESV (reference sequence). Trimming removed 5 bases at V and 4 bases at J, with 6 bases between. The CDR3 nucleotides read TGTGCCAGCAGCAAGACAGGGGCCAACGTCCTGACTTTC. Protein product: CASSKTGANVLTF.

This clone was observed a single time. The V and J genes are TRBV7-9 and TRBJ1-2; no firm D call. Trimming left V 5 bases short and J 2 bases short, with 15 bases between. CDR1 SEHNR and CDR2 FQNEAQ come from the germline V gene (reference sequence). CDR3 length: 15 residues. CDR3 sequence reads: CASSEPTVKNYGYTF. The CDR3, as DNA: TGTGCCAGCAGCGAACCAACTGTAAAGAACTATGGCTACACCTTC.

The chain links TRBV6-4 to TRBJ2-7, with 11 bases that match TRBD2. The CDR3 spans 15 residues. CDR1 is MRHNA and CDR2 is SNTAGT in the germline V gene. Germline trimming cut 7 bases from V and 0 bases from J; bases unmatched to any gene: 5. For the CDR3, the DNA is TGTGCCAGCAAGCTCACTAGCGGGAGCTCCTACGAGCAGTACTTC. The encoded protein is CASKLTSGSSYEQYF.

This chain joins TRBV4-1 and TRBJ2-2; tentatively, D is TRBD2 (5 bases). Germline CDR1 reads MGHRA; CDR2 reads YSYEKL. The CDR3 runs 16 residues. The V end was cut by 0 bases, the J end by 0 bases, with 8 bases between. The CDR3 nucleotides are TGCGCCAGCAGCCAAGATGTGGGAGCGAACACCGGGGAGCTGTTTTTT. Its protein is CASSQDVGANTGELFF.

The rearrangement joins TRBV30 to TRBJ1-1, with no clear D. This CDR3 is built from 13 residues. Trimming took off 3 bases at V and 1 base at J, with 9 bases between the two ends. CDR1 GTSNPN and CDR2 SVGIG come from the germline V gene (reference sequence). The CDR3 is CAWSLRKNTEAFF. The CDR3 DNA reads TGTGCCTGGAGCCTCAGGAAGAACACTGAAGCTTTCTTT.

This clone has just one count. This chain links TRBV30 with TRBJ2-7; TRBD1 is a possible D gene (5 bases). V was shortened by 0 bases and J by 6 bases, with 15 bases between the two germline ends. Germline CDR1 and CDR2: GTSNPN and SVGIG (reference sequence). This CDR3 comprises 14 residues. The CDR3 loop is CAWSVRSGRFEQYF. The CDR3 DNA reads TGTGCCTGGAGTGTAAGGTCAGGGCGGTTCGAGCAGTACTTC.